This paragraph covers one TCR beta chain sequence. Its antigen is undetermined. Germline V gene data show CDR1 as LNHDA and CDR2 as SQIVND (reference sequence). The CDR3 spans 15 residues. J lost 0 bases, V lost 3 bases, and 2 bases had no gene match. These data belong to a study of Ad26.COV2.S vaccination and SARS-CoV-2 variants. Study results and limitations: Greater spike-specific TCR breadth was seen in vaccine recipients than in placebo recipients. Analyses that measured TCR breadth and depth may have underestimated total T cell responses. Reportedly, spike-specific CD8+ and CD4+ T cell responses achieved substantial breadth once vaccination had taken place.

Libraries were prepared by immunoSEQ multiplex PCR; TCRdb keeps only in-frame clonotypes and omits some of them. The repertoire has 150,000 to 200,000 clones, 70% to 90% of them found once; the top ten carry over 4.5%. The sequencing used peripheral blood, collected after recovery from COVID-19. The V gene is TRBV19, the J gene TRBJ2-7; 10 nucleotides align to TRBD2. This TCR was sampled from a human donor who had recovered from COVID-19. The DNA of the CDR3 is TGTGCCAGTAGTATGGGGACTAGCGACTCCTACGAGCAGTACTTC. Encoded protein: CASSMGTSDSYEQYF.